The clone carrying this T cell receptor beta chain occurred many times. The target antigen is unknown. TCRdb reprocessed the 5' RACE reads with MiXCR, giving one entry per CDR3 protein. The sample has 36,000 or so distinct CDR3 sequences, about a tenth seen once. The data are from a study of neurological immune-mediated disorders. Study-wide results and caveats: HTLV-1-associated myelopathy led in TCR clonal expansion, while multiple sclerosis ranked lowest, below healthy controls.

Germline CDR1 SGHRS, CDR2 YFSETQ. The CDR3 extends over 14 amino acids. Trimming shortened V by 4 bases and J by 3 bases, and 13 bases separated the two germline ends. The unsorted libraries were prepared from 2 million PBMCs (stored at -80 C). The chain has TRBV5-1 and TRBJ1-1; TRBD1 might be the D (5 bases). The sequenced sample consisted of PBMCs. This clonotype was obtained from a woman aged 25 to 39 with HTLV-1-associated myelopathy (HAM/TSP). CDR3 DNA: TGCGCCAGCAGCAGAGACGGGGGAGACACTGAAGCTTTCTTT. Protein sequence: CASSRDGGDTEAFF.